This T cell receptor (beta chain) was recorded in a study of T cells in Graves' hyperthyroidism and ophthalmopathy. Researchers barred patients who had uncontrolled infection, other autoimmune disease, pregnancy or lactation. Authors of the study amplified TCR beta CDR3 regions from RNA transcripts. Carried out on the TCR CDR3, a first-round RT-PCR used the HTBI primer set. From the multiplex PCR reads, TCRdb called clonotypes with MiXCR, one entry per CDR3 protein. The table lists about 400,000 distinct CDR3 sequences, approximately 14% of them singletons. The germline gives CDR1 SGDLS, CDR2 YYNGEE. The CDR3 runs to 15 residues. Between the trimmed V and J ends, which lost 0 bases and 4 bases, there was a span of 11 bases. This clonotype was observed a few times.

Sequencing was done on a sample of blood. V and J are TRBV9 and TRBJ2-1; D uncertain. This sequence was found in a woman under 30 with Graves' hyperthyroidism. CDR3 DNA: TGTGCCAGCAGCGTAGAATTGTTGGGTTACAATGAGCAGTTCTTC. Translation: CASSVELLGYNEQFF. Full variable domain (remainder filled in from reference TRBV9 and TRBJ2-1): DSGVTQTPKHLITATGQRVTLRCSPRSGDLSVYWYQQSLDQGLQFLIQYYNGEERAKGNILERFSAQQFPDLHSELNLSSLELGDSALYFCASSVELLGYNEQFFGPGTRLTVL.